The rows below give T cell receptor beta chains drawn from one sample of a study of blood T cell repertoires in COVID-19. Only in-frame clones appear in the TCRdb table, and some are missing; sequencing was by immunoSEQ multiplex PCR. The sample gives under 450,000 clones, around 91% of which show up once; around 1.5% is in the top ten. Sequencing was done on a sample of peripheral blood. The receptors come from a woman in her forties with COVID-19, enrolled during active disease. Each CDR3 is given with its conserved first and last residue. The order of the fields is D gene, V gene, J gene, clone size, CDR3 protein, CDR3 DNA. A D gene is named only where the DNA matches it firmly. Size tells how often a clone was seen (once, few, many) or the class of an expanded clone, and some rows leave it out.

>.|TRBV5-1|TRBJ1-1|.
CASSLVGHGDTEAFF
TGCGCCAGCAGCTTGGTCGGACATGGGGACACTGAAGCTTTCTTT
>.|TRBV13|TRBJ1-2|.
CASSLGRRAGAYGYTF
TGTGCCAGCAGCTTAGGCCGAAGGGCAGGGGCCTATGGCTACACCTTC
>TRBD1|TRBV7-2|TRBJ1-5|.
CASSSEVGQGNQPQHF
TGTGCCAGCAGCTCAGAGGTGGGACAGGGGAATCAGCCCCAGCATTTT
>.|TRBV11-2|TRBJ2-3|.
CASSLGQADTQYF
TGTGCCAGCAGCTTAGGACAAGCAGATACGCAGTATTTT
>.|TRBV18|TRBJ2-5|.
CASSPPQGWETQYF
TGTGCCAGCTCACCACCACAGGGTTGGGAGACCCAGTACTTC
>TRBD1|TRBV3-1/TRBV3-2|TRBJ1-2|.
CASSYGQGNYGYTF
TGTGCCAGCAGCTACGGACAGGGGAACTATGGCTACACCTTC
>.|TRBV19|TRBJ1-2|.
CASSMRVGGYTF
TGTGCCAGTAGTATGAGGGTCGGGGGCTACACCTTC
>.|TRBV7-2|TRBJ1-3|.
CASSLGDTIYF
TGTGCCAGCAGCCTCGGAGACACCATATATTTT
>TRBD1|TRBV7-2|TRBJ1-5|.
CASSPWTGFYQPQHF
TGTGCCAGCAGCCCGTGGACAGGGTTTTATCAGCCCCAGCATTTT
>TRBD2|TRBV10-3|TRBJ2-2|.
CAIPSGTDTGELFF
TGTGCCATCCCGAGCGGGACGGACACCGGGGAGCTGTTTTTT
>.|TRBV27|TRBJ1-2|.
CASSLSRRQPYGYTF
TGTGCCAGCAGTTTATCCCGGAGACAGCCCTATGGCTACACCTTC
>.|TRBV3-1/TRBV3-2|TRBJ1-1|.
CASSQDGGHAEAFF
TGTGCCAGCAGCCAAGATGGTGGACATGCTGAAGCTTTCTTT
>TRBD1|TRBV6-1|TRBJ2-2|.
CASSETRTGRTGELFF
TGTGCCAGCAGTGAGACAAGGACAGGGCGTACCGGGGAGCTGTTTTTT
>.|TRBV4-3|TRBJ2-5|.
CASSQILDRGETQYF
TGCGCCAGCAGCCAAATACTAGACCGGGGAGAGACCCAGTACTTC
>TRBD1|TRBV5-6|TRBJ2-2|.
CASSLGQGMNTGELFF
TGTGCCAGCAGCTTGGGACAGGGAATGAACACCGGGGAGCTGTTTTTT
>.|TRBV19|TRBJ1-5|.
CASSQLSQPQHF
TGTGCCAGTAGCCAGTTATCTCAGCCCCAGCATTTT
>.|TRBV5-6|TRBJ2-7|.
CASSLAPGSEYEQYF
TGTGCCAGCAGCTTGGCTCCGGGGTCGGAGTACGAGCAGTACTTC
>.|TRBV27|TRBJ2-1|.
CASSIFPGLTMANEQFF
TGTGCCAGCAGTATCTTCCCGGGACTTACAATGGCTAATGAGCAGTTCTTC
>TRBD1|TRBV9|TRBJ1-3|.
CASSPPGQAVSGNTIYF
TGTGCCAGCAGCCCACCGGGACAGGCGGTTTCTGGAAACACCATATATTTT
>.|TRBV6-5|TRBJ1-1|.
CASVYYGGVNTEAFF
TGTGCCAGCGTATATTACGGGGGGGTTAACACTGAAGCTTTCTTT
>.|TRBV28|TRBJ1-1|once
CASTSRPGNTEAFF
TGTGCCAGCACCTCCAGACCGGGGAACACTGAAGCTTTCTTT
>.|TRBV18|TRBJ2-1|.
CASSQQGVHEQFF
TGTGCCAGCTCGCAACAGGGAGTCCATGAGCAGTTCTTC
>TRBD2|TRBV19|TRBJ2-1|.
CASSISPTSGDNNEQFF
TGTGCCAGTAGTATATCCCCGACTAGCGGGGATAACAATGAGCAGTTCTTC
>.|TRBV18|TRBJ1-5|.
CASSPGQRDQPQHF
TGTGCCAGCTCACCTGGACAACGCGATCAGCCCCAGCATTTT
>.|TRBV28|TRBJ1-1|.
CASSPGVLANTEAFF
TGTGCCAGCAGTCCAGGGGTGTTGGCGAACACTGAAGCTTTCTTT
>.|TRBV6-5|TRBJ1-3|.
CASRRSSGNTIYF
TGTGCCAGCAGGAGGAGCTCTGGAAACACCATATATTTT
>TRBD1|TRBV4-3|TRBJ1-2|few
CASSQEVDQGARSGYTF
TGCGCCAGCAGCCAAGAAGTGGACCAGGGGGCCCGGTCTGGCTACACCTTC